This section outlines one T cell receptor beta chain sequence together with its context. Its antigen is currently unknown. The data were taken from a study of cytomegalovirus exposure and HLA in healthy donors. Study outcomes and limitations: The authors later linked a missense DCLRE1C variant to TCR beta V- and J-gene trimming. In a later analysis, at a false discovery rate of 0.05, roughly 17,000 TCR beta sequences matched HLA alleles.

Unmatched junction bases numbered 4, after V lost 3 bases and J lost 1 base. The length of the CDR3 is 14 residues. Germline V gives CDR1 SQVTM, CDR2 ANQGSEA. Researchers ran the PCR with 60 Vbeta and 13 Jbeta primers. Sequenced by immunoSEQ multiplex PCR; TCRdb stores in-frame clones only, minus some. The sample contains over 75,000 clones, about three quarters of which appear only once. This chain links TRBV29-1 with TRBJ2-3, with 7 positions matching TRBD1. The TCR sequence derives from a man aged 40-50 years in good health and CMV-seropositive. Sample: PBMCs. CDR3 in DNA: TGCAGCGTTGAGGGGGACAGTCGCACAGATACGCAGTATTTT. This codes for CSVEGDSRTDTQYF.